Described below is a single T cell receptor (beta chain) sequence and its context. The protocol was immunoSEQ multiplex PCR, while the TCRdb copy is restricted to in-frame clones and leaves out a portion. In the table there are fewer than 85,000 clones, 80% to 85% of which are singletons. The data are from a study of OX40 agonist ivuxolimab in advanced cancers. V lost 7 bases and J lost 1; bases outside the gene matches: 6. Per germline, CDR1 SNHLY and CDR2 FYNNEI. CDR3 size: 15 residues. This specimen was CD4+ or CD8+ T cells sorted from blood, taken in a trial of the OX40 agonist ivuxolimab. The receptor comes from an adult with an advanced solid tumor such as melanoma, head and neck, liver or kidney cancer. The chain employs TRBV2 and TRBJ2-2, with TRBD2 identical over 7 bases. CDR3 amino acids: CASTFGGGNTGELFF. The DNA for the CDR3 is TGTGCCAGCACCTTTGGGGGGGGGAACACCGGGGAGCTGTTTTTT.